Following are 19 T cell receptor beta chains from one sample sequenced in a study of breast tumors, draining lymph nodes, adjacent tissues. TCRdb called the multiplex PCR reads again in MiXCR, with one record for every CDR3 protein. This sample has 100,000 or so distinct CDR3 sequences, with 21% found just once. The lymph nodes were axillary draining lymph nodes from breast cancer patients. Sequenced sample: axillary lymph node tissue. These receptors originate from a female donor with breast cancer. Some clones in this sample may be carry-over from other donors' samples.

The chain uses TRBV5-1 and TRBJ2-5; D may be TRBD1 (6 bases). The V end lost 2 bases, the J end lost 1 base, and 12 bases lay between the germline ends. The CDR3 loop spans 15 amino acids. Per germline, CDR1 SGHRS and CDR2 YFSETQ. The CDR3 here is CASSFYQGPQETQYF. The DNA for the CDR3 is TGCGCCAGCAGCTTTTATCAGGGGCCCCAAGAGACCCAGTACTTC.

This clonotype occurred many times. The chain carries TRBV20-1 and TRBJ2-5, with D possibly being TRBD1 (5 bases). CDR3 length: 11 amino acids. Germline CDR1 and CDR2: DFQATT and SNEGSKA (reference sequence). CDR3: CRWGRGETQYF. The DNA of the CDR3 is TGCAGATGGGGTAGGGGAGAGACCCAGTACTTC.

This clonotype was observed at least ten times. The V call is TRBV7-8, the J call TRBJ2-5; tentatively, D is TRBD1 (6 bases). The CDR3 is 15 residues long. Germline-derived CDR1 and CDR2 are SGHVS and FQNEAQ. V gave up 4 bases and J gave up 3 bases, with 15 bases separating them. CDR3 protein: CASSSHRVGEETQYF. The DNA of the CDR3 is TGTGCCAGCAGCTCACACAGGGTGGGGGAAGAGACCCAGTACTTC.

This clonotype was counted many times. V gene TRBV6-5 combines with J gene TRBJ2-1; 8 nucleotides agree with TRBD2. The V and J ends lost 4 bases and 3 bases, in that order; junction bases with no gene match: 5. CDR3 size: 15 residues. Germline CDR1 MNHEY, CDR2 SVGAGI. The CDR3 DNA sequence: TGTGCCAGCAGTTCGGGACTAGTAGTCTACAATGAGCAGTTCTTC. This sequence encodes CASSSGLVVYNEQFF.

This clonotype showed up many times. CDR3 coding DNA: TGTGCCATCCGCGGCGAGGGGATAGCCCAGTACTTC. Protein sequence: CAIRGEGIAQYF. The J gene is TRBJ2-5, the V gene TRBV10-3; either TRBD1 or TRBD2 may supply D (5 bases each). This CDR3 comprises 12 residues. The germline gives CDR1 ENHRY, CDR2 SYGVKD. V was trimmed by 8 bases and J by 9 bases, leaving 16 bases between them.

This clonotype has at least ten counts. This rearrangement joins TRBV11-2 to TRBJ2-7; 8 bases are shared with TRBD1. The CDR3 totals 16 residues. Per germline, CDR1 SGHAT and CDR2 FQNNGV. V lost 3 bases, J lost 5 bases, and 12 bases stayed unmatched. CDR3 loop: CASSFRPRRRGHEQYF. In nucleotides, the CDR3 is TGTGCCAGCAGCTTCCGCCCCCGGCGCAGGGGGCACGAGCAGTACTTC.

This clonotype was found many times. The CDR3 region has the DNA TGTGCCAGCAGCCACTCCCACGATACGCAGTATTTT. Its protein product is CASSHSHDTQYF. This chain connects TRBV11-3 to TRBJ2-3, with unresolved D. The V end was cut by 5 bases, the J end by 6 bases, with 9 bases between. CDR1 and CDR2 from the germline V gene are SGHNT and YENEEA. The CDR3 is 12 amino acids.

This clonotype was recorded at least ten times. The gene calls are TRBV9 and TRBJ2-1; tentative D call: TRBD2 (5 bases). The germline V gene has CDR1 SGDLS and CDR2 YYNGEE. This CDR3 has 13 amino acids. Trimming shortened V by 4 bases and J by 10 bases, and 15 bases separated the two germline ends. This chain's CDR3 is CASSTDGGREQFF. The DNA for the CDR3 is TGTGCCAGCAGCACCGACGGAGGTCGGGAGCAGTTCTTC. The entire variable domain, with the rest obtained from reference TRBV9 and TRBJ2-1, is as follows: DSGVTQTPKHLITATGQRVTLRCSPRSGDLSVYWYQQSLDQGLQFLIQYYNGEERAKGNILERFSAQQFPDLHSELNLSSLELGDSALYFCASSTDGGREQFFGPGTRLTVL.

The chain recombines TRBV3-1 with TRBJ2-1; 9 nucleotides align to TRBD2. CDR1 and CDR2 (germline): LGHDT, YNNKEL (reference sequence). The length of the CDR3 is 17 residues. Trimming cost V 1 base and J 3 bases; bases outside gene matches: 7. CDR3 in amino acids: CASSQGSGRGGYNEQFF. CDR3 DNA sequence: TGTGCCAGCAGCCAAGGTAGCGGGAGAGGGGGCTACAATGAGCAGTTCTTC.

In this sample, this clonotype turned up many times. The chain uses TRBV29-1 and TRBJ2-2; 7 bases line up with TRBD1. The CDR3 sequence is 14 residues long. CDR1 is SQVTM, CDR2 ANQGSEA, per germline. CDR3 DNA sequence: TGCACCGCGTCTCGGACAGGAAACACCGGGGAGCTGTTTTTT. This gives the protein CTASRTGNTGELFF.

There are many counts of this clonotype. This chain links TRBV12-3 or TRBV12-4 with TRBJ1-2, with 7 bases lining up with TRBD1. Losses at the gene ends were 6 bases for V and 5 bases for J; bases not matched to a gene: 6. This CDR3 contains 13 residues. CDR3 region: CASRGGQLYGYTF. CDR3 coding DNA: TGTGCCAGCAGGGGGGGACAGTTATATGGCTACACCTTC.

This clonotype appeared many times. V and J are TRBV2 and TRBJ2-7, with a possible D match to TRBD2 (6 bases). Germline CDR1 and CDR2: SNHLY and FYNNEI. V lost 3 bases, J lost 4 bases, and 13 bases lay in between. This CDR3 has 14 amino acids. The CDR3 DNA is TGTGCCAGCAGTGACTGGTGGGAGGTGTACGAGCAGTACTTC. Encoded protein: CASSDWWEVYEQYF.

This clonotype was counted ten times or more. The genes are TRBV9 and TRBJ2-5; tentatively, D is TRBD1 (6 bases). Germline V lookup: CDR1 SGDLS, CDR2 YYNGEE. V lost 4 bases and J 0 bases, leaving 13 bases between the germline ends. The CDR3 covers 15 residues. The DNA of the CDR3 is TGTGCCAGCAGCCCAGGGGTTACCAACCAAGAGACCCAGTACTTC. It codes for CASSPGVTNQETQYF.

The V and J genes are TRBV18 and TRBJ2-1; D remains ambiguous. The V end lost 6 bases, the J end lost 3 bases, and 18 bases lay between the germline ends. CDR1 is KGHSH, CDR2 LQKENI, per germline. There are 16 residues in the CDR3. The CDR3 coding sequence is TGTGCCAGCTCGCTTGGGGTTCCCGGATTCTACAATGAGCAGTTCTTC. Translating gives CASSLGVPGFYNEQFF.

This clonotype was observed at least ten times. The chain has TRBV2 and TRBJ2-6, with TRBD1 identical over 7 bases. The CDR3 has 15 amino acids. J was trimmed by 8 bases and V by 6 bases; bases with no gene match: 10. Germline V gives CDR1 SNHLY, CDR2 FYNNEI. The DNA for the CDR3 is TGTGCCAGCAGGGGGACAGCCCAGATCTCCAACGTCCTGACTTTC. It translates to CASRGTAQISNVLTF.

This clonotype was recorded many times. This chain connects TRBV5-6 to TRBJ2-3, with 12 bases fitting TRBD2. This CDR3 region has 15 residues. Germline CDR1 is SGHDT and CDR2 is YYEEEE. V gave up 5 bases and J gave up 2 bases; unmatched junction bases: 3. In DNA, the CDR3 is TGTGCCAGCAGTTGGACTAGCGGGGACACAGATACGCAGTATTTT. Protein product: CASSWTSGDTDTQYF.

This clonotype was detected many times. The chain links TRBV7-9 to TRBJ2-1; 14 bases are a match to TRBD2. CDR3 length: 15 residues. With V trimmed by 5 bases and J by 9 bases, 6 bases remained unmatched. Germline CDR1 and CDR2: SEHNR and FQNEAQ (reference sequence). The CDR3 nucleotides read TGTGCCAGCAGCCGAGGGACTAGCGGGAGCGGTGAGCAGTTCTTC. Its protein product is CASSRGTSGSGEQFF.

This clonotype was counted ten times or more. The chain joins TRBV11-2 to TRBJ1-6; a weak D match, TRBD1 (6 bases). V was clipped by 0 bases and J by 9 bases, with 15 bases between them. Germline CDR1 reads SGHAT; CDR2 reads FQNNGV. The CDR3 is 16 residues long. The CDR3 here is CASSLDRAGAGSPLHF. CDR3 nucleotides: TGTGCCAGCAGCTTAGATCGGGCAGGGGCGGGTTCACCCCTCCACTTT.

The sample holds many counts of this clonotype. The chain is built from TRBV4-2 and TRBJ2-5; 11 bases are shared with TRBD2. The CDR3 is made up of 18 amino acids. Trimming took 1 base from V and 5 from J; bases not matched to a gene: 12. CDR1 and CDR2 (germline): LGHNA, YNFKEQ. CDR3 region: CASSQGVSSGGALETQYF. The CDR3 DNA is TGTGCCAGCAGCCAAGGGGTTAGTAGCGGGGGGGCCTTGGAGACCCAGTACTTC.